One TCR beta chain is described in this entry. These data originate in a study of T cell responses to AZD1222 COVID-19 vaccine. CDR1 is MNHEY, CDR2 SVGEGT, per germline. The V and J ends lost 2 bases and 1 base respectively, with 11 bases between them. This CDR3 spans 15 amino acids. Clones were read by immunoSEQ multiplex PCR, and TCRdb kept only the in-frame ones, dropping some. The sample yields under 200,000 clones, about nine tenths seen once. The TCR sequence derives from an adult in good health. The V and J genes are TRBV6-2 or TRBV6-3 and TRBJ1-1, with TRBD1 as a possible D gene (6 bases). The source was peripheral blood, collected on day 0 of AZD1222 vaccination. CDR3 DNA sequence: TGTGCCAGCAGTTACCCCTGGACAGAGAACACTGAAGCTTTCTTT. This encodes CASSYPWTENTEAFF.